The 5 T cell receptor beta chains below were found in one sample sequenced in a study of blood T cell repertoires in COVID-19. TCRdb's copy holds only in-frame clones and misses some; the assay was immunoSEQ multiplex PCR. The repertoire holds approximately 110,000 clones, with approximately 89% as singletons. Source material: peripheral blood. All receptors derive from a woman aged 55-70 years with COVID-19, enrolled during active disease.

This sequence joins TRBV9 and TRBJ1-1, with TRBD1 as a possible D gene (5 bases). CDR1 and CDR2 from the germline V gene are SGDLS and YYNGEE. V shed 4 bases and J shed 3 bases, with 13 bases lying between them. This CDR3 comprises 14 residues. The CDR3 is CASSNRLWDTEAFF. The DNA of the CDR3 is TGTGCCAGCAGCAACAGGTTGTGGGACACTGAAGCTTTCTTT. Full variable domain (outside the CDR3, taken from reference TRBV9 and TRBJ1-1): DSGVTQTPKHLITATGQRVTLRCSPRSGDLSVYWYQQSLDQGLQFLIQYYNGEERAKGNILERFSAQQFPDLHSELNLSSLELGDSALYFCASSNRLWDTEAFFGQGTRLTVV.

This clone appeared a single time. This rearrangement joins TRBV4-3 to TRBJ2-5, with 9 bases matching TRBD1. This CDR3 is 18 amino acids long. V lost 0 bases, J lost 4 bases, and 12 bases stayed unmatched. Germline-derived CDR1 and CDR2 are LGHNA and YSLEER. The CDR3 DNA sequence: TGCGCCAGCAGCCAAGACTCGGGACAGGGAGAAGGGGGAGAGACCCAGTACTTC. Its protein is CASSQDSGQGEGGETQYF.

The CDR3 loop is CASSYTGNTEAFF. In DNA form, the CDR3 reads TGTGCCAGCAGTTATACAGGGAACACTGAAGCTTTCTTT. The chain is built from TRBV27 and TRBJ1-1; weak D call: TRBD1 (5 bases). Between the trimmed V and J ends, which lost 4 bases and 1 base, there was a span of 7 bases. The CDR3 length is 13 residues. Germline CDR1 and CDR2: MNHEY and SMNVEV (reference sequence).

The chain combines TRBV3-1 (or the pseudogene TRBV3-2) with TRBJ2-7, with D perhaps TRBD2 (5 bases). Germline V gene data show CDR1 as LGHDT and CDR2 as YNNKEL (reference sequence). Trimming stripped 1 base from V and 6 bases from J, with 13 bases between. This CDR3 contains 14 residues. CDR3 nucleotides: TGTGCCAGCAGCCAAGCAGTAATGGGGAGCGAGCAGTACTTC. This codes for CASSQAVMGSEQYF.

The V call is TRBV6-2 or TRBV6-3, the J call TRBJ1-5; TRBD1 is a possible D gene (5 bases). In germline, CDR1 is MNHEY, CDR2 SVGEGT. CDR3 length: 17 residues. Trimming shortened V by 0 bases and J by 4 bases, and 16 bases separated the two germline ends. The DNA of the CDR3 is TGTGCCAGCAGTTACTCCCAGCAGGGAAATGTAAATCAGCCCCAGCATTTT. Translation: CASSYSQQGNVNQPQHF.